The present T cell receptor (beta chain) was sequenced within a study of post-analysis software for immune sequencing data. Sequencing libraries made from TCR beta cDNA carried unique molecular identifiers. Each CDR3 protein gets one entry after TCRdb re-called the PCR reads with MiXCR. The data show approximately 460,000 distinct CDR3 sequences, with less than 45% seen just once and around 10% held by the top ten. The CDR3 loop spans 12 amino acids. Per germline, CDR1 DFQATT and CDR2 SNEGSKA (reference sequence). V was cut by 5 bases and J by 4 bases, with 11 bases left in between. Comment on this clonotype: Its antigen is as yet unknown.

The study, taken as a whole, reports: Patients carried four or five TRBV segments more frequently than controls did, and TRBV5-6, TRBV5-1 and TRBV20-1 were among them.

Sequenced: blood. The receptor's source is a girl aged 10 to 17 with multiple sclerosis. The rearrangement joins TRBV20-1 to TRBJ2-5; D is perhaps TRBD2 (5 bases). DNA for the CDR3: TGCAGTGCTCAACTAGGACGAGAGACCCAGTACTTC. Its translation is CSAQLGRETQYF.